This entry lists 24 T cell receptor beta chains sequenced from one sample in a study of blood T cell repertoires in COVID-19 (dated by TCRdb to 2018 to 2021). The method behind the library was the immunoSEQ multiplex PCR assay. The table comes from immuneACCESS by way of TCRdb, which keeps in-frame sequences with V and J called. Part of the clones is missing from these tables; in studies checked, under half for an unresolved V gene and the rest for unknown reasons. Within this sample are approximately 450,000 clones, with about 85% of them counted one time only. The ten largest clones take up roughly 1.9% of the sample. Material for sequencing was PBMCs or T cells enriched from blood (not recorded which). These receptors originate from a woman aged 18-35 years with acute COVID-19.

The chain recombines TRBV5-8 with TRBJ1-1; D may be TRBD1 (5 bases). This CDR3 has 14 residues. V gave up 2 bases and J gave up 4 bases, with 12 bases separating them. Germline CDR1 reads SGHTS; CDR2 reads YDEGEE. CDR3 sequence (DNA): TGTGCCAGCAGCTTTGGGGGAGGTTTCACTGAAGCTTTCTTT. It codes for CASSFGGGFTEAFF.

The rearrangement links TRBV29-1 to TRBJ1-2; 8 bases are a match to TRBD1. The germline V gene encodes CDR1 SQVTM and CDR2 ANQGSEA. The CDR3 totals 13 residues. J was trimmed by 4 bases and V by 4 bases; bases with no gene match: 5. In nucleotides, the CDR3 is TGCAGCGTTGGGCGAACAGGGGGCTATGGCTACACCTTC. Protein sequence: CSVGRTGGYGYTF. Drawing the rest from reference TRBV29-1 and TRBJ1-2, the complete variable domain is SAVISQKPSRDICQRGTSLTIQCQVDSQVTMMFWYRQQPGQSLTLIATANQGSEATYESGFVIDKFPISRPNLTFSTLTVSNMSPEDSSIYLCSVGRTGGYGYTFGSGTRLTVV.

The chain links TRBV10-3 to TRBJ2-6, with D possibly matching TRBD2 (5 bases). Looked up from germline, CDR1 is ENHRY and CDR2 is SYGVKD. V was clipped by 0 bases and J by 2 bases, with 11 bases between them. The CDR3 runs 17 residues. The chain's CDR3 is CAISESLQRAGANVLTF. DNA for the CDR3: TGTGCCATCAGTGAGTCTCTACAGAGGGCTGGGGCCAACGTCCTGACTTTC.

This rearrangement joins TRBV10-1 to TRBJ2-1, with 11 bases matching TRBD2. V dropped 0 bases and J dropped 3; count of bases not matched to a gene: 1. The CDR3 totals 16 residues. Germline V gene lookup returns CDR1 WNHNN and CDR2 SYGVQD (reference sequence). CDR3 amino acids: CASSESTSGNYNEQFF. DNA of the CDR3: TGCGCCAGCAGTGAGTCGACTAGCGGGAACTACAATGAGCAGTTCTTC.

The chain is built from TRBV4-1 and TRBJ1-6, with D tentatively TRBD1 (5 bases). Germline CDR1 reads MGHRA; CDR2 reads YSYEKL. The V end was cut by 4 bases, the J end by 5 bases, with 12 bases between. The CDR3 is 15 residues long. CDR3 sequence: CASSPAPGDNSPLHF. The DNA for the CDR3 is TGCGCCAGCAGCCCTGCTCCGGGGGATAATTCACCCCTCCACTTT.

CDR3 in amino acids: CASSSGQGVETNEKLFF. In DNA, the CDR3 is TGTGCCAGTAGTTCGGGACAGGGGGTTGAAACTAATGAAAAACTGTTTTTT. This chain uses TRBV19 with TRBJ1-4; 11 bases map to TRBD1. V was pared by 5 bases and J by 1 base, with 6 bases of the junction left unmatched. CDR3 length: 17 amino acids. Per the germline V gene, CDR1 is LNHDA and CDR2 is SQIVND (reference sequence).

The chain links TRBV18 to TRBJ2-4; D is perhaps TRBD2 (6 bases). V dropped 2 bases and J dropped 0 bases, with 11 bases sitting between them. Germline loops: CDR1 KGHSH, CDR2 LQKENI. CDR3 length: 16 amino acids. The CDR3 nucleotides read TGTGCCAGCTCACCAGTAGTCGGGGGAGCCAAAAACATTCAGTACTTC. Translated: CASSPVVGGAKNIQYF. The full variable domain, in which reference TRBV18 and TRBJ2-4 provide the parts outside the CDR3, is NAGVMQNPRHLVRRRGQEARLRCSPMKGHSHVYWYRQLPEEGLKFMVYLQKENIIDESGMPKERFSAEFPKEGPSILRIQQVVRGDSAAYFCASSPVVGGAKNIQYFGAGTRLSVL.

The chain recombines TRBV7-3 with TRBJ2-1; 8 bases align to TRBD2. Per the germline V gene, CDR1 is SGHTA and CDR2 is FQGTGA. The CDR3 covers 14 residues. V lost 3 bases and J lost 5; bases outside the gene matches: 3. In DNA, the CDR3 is TGTGCCAGCAGCTTCGGGGGGGCCCACAATGAGCAGTTCTTC. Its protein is CASSFGGAHNEQFF.

CDR3 nucleotide sequence: TGTGCCAGCAGCCCCCTGACTAGCAGGGATACGCAGTATTTT. Translating it yields CASSPLTSRDTQYF. The chain joins TRBV3-1 (or the pseudogene TRBV3-2) to TRBJ2-3; 7 bases fit TRBD2. Trimming cost V 4 bases and J 6 bases; bases outside gene matches: 7. Germline loops: CDR1 LGHDT, CDR2 YNNKEL (reference sequence). This CDR3 has 14 residues.

CDR3: CASSVFAMNTGELFF. The CDR3 DNA follows: TGTGCCAGCAGCGTATTTGCGATGAACACCGGGGAGCTGTTTTTT. The chain has TRBV9 and TRBJ2-2; D is ambiguous. Trimming removed 1 base at V and 1 base at J, with 8 bases between. CDR1 and CDR2 from the germline V gene are SGDLS and YYNGEE. The CDR3 loop spans 15 amino acids. Variable domain in full (rest from reference TRBV9 and TRBJ2-2): DSGVTQTPKHLITATGQRVTLRCSPRSGDLSVYWYQQSLDQGLQFLIQYYNGEERAKGNILERFSAQQFPDLHSELNLSSLELGDSALYFCASSVFAMNTGELFFGEGSRLTVL.

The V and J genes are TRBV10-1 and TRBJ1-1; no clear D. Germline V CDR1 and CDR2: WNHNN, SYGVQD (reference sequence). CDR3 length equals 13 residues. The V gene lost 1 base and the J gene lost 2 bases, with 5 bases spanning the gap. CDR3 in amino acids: CASSEYRNTEAFF. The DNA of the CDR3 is TGCGCCAGCAGTGAGTACAGAAACACTGAAGCTTTCTTT.

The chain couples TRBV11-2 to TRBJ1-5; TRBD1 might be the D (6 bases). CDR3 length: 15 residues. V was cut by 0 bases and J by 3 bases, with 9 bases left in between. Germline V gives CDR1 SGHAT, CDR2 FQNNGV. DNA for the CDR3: TGTGCCAGCAGCTTAGAACAGGGCTTCAATCAGCCCCAGCATTTT. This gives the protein CASSLEQGFNQPQHF. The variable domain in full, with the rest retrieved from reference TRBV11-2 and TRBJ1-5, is EAGVAQSPRYKIIEKRQSVAFWCNPISGHATLYWYQQILGQGPKLLIQFQNNGVVDDSQLPKDRFSAERLKGVDSTLKIQPAKLEDSAVYLCASSLEQGFNQPQHFGDGTRLSIL.

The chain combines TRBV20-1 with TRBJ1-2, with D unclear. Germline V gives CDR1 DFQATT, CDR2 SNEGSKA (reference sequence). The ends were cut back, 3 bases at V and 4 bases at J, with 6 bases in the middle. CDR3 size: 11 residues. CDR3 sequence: CSASHVYGYTF. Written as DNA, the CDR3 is TGCAGTGCTAGTCATGTCTATGGCTACACCTTC.

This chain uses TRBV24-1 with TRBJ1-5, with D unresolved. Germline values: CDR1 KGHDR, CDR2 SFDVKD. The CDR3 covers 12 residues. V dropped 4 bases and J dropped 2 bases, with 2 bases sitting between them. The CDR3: CATSDGNQPQHF. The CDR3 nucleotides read TGTGCCACCAGTGACGGCAATCAGCCCCAGCATTTT.

As DNA, the CDR3 is TGCAGCGTTCCCGGGACTAGCGGCACAGATACGCAGTATTTT. Translation: CSVPGTSGTDTQYF. The J gene is TRBJ2-3, the V gene TRBV29-1; 10 bases match TRBD2. The CDR3 runs to 14 residues. Germline V gene sequence: CDR1 SQVTM, CDR2 ANQGSEA. V gave up 5 bases and J gave up 1 base; unmatched junction bases: 3.

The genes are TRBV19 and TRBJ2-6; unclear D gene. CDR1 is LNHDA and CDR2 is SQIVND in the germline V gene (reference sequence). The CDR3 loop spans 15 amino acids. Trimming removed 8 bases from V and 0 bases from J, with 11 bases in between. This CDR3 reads CASCFSISGANVLTF. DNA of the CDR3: TGTGCCAGTTGCTTTTCTATCTCTGGGGCCAACGTCCTGACTTTC. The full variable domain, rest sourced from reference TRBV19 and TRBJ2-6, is DGGITQSPKYLFRKEGQNVTLSCEQNLNHDAMYWYRQDPGQGLRLIYYSQIVNDFQKGDIAEGYSVSREKKESFPLTVTSAQKNPTAFYLCASCFSISGANVLTFGAGSRLTVL.

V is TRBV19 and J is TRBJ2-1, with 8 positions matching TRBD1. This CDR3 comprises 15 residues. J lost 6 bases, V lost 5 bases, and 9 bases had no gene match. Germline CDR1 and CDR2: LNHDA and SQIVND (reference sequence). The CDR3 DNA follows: TGTGCCAGTAGTCCCGGACAGGGCTTGGTCAATGAGCAGTTCTTC. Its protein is CASSPGQGLVNEQFF.

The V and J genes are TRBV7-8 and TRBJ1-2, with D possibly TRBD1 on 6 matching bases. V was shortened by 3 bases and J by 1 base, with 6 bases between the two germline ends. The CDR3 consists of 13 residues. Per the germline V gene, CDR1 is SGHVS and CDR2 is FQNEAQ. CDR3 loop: CASSLDSNYGYTF. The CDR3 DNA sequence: TGTGCCAGCAGCTTGGACAGTAACTATGGCTACACCTTC.

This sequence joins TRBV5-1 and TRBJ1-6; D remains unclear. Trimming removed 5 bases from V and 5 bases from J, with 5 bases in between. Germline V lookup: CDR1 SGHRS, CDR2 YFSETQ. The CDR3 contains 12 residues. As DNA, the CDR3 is TGCGCCAGCAGGGAGGATAATTCACCCCTCCACTTT. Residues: CASREDNSPLHF.

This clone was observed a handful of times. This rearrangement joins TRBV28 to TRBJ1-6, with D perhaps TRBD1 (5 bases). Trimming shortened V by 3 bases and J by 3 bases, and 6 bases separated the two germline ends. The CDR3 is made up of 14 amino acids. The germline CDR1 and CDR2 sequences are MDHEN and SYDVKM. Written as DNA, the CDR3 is TGTGCCAGCAGTTTCAGGGACTATAATTCACCCCTCCACTTT. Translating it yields CASSFRDYNSPLHF.

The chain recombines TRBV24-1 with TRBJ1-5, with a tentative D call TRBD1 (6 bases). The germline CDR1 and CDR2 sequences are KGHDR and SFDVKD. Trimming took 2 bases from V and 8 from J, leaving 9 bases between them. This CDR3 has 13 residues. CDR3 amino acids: CATSDSDRKPQHF. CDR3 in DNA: TGTGCCACCAGTGATTCGGACAGAAAGCCCCAGCATTTT.

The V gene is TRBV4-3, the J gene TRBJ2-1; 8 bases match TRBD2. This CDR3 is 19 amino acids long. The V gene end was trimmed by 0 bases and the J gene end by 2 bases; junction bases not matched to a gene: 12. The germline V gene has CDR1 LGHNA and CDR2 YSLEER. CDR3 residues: CASSQDVASGWATYNEQFF. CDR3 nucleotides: TGCGCCAGCAGCCAAGACGTGGCTAGCGGGTGGGCCACCTACAATGAGCAGTTCTTC.

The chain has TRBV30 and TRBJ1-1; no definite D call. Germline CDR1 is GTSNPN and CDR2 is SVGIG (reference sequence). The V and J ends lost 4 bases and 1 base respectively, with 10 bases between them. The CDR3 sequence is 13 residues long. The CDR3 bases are TGTGCCTGGACCCGAGATCGGAACACTGAAGCTTTCTTT. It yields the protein CAWTRDRNTEAFF. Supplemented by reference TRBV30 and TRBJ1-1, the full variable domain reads SQTIHQWPATLVQPVGSPLSLECTVEGTSNPNLYWYRQAAGRGLQLLFYSVGIGQISSEVPQNLSASRPQDRQFILSSKKLLLSDSGFYLCAWTRDRNTEAFFGQGTRLTVV.

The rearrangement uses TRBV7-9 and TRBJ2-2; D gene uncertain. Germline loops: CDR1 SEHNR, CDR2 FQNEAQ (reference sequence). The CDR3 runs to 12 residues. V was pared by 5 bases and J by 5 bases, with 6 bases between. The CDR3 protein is CASSLPTGELFF. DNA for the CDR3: TGTGCCAGCAGCCTACCGACCGGGGAGCTGTTTTTT. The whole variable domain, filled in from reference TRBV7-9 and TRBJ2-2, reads DTGVSQNPRHKITKRGQNVTFRCDPISEHNRLYWYRQTLGQGPEFLTYFQNEAQLEKSRLLSDRFSAERPKGSFSTLEIQRTEQGDSAMYLCASSLPTGELFFGEGSRLTVL.